This T cell receptor (beta chain) was captured in a study of shared clonotypes between healthy human individuals. Per sorted-subset replicate PCR, input was approximately 0.2 ug DNA, representing tens of thousands of T cell genomes. Original processing methods: Filtering differed because ImmunoSEQ produced junction-only sequences that carried no quality scores. Using immunoSEQ multiplex PCR, the repertoire was profiled, and TCRdb retains in-frame clones only, with some absent. V, J and clone size were drawn from that table, and D and trimming were deduced from the DNA. Of about 1,500,000 clones listed, over 95% are singletons. Notes on this clone: The same CDR3 can be traced to other DNA sequences in this sample.

With 4 bases clipped from V and 7 bases from J, the junction kept 5 bases outside the gene matches. This CDR3 is 14 amino acids long. From germline, CDR1 is ENHRY and CDR2 SYGVKD. Every donor was a Caucasian adult from Nashville, Tennessee. Both subsets, CD45RA+ naive and CD45RA-negative memory, were split from the CD4+ cells. This receptor was obtained from a man younger than 45 in good health. The chain carries TRBV10-3 and TRBJ1-5; 9 bases line up with TRBD1. Sequences were obtained from naive CD4+ T cells sorted from blood. Subset described: CD45RA+ positively selected. The CDR3 DNA reads as TGTGCCATCAGTGGGGACAGGGTGGGACAGCCCCAGCATTTT. Translation: CAISGDRVGQPQHF.